These T cell receptor beta chains were read from a single sample in a study of blood T cells in healthy people across ages. TCRdb independently ran MiXCR on the 5' RACE reads; one entry per CDR3 protein. The repertoire holds some 760,000 distinct CDR3 sequences, with about 25% as singletons. The same data also contributed to another study, on T cells of mothers and their children.

Sequenced: blood. The receptors stem from a boy aged 5 to 17 in good health. CDR3s include the opening cysteine and the closing phenylalanine or tryptophan. The listing skips clone size in some rows; elsewhere it reads once, few, many or a size class.

clone size	V gene	J gene	CDR3 protein
few	TRBV15	TRBJ1-6	CATSRVKTGNSPLHF
.	TRBV9	TRBJ2-3	CASSEFSGEPTDTQYF
.	TRBV20-1	TRBJ2-5	CSARRDKETQYF
.	TRBV28	TRBJ2-5	CASSKGSLQETQYF
.	TRBV29-1	TRBJ1-2	CSVYSSGLANYGYTF
.	TRBV20-1	TRBJ2-5	CSALNGVKETQYF
once	TRBV6-1	TRBJ2-3	CASSEVAGGGGYTQYF
few	TRBV14	TRBJ2-7	CASSQWGQTPYEQYF
.	TRBV20-1	TRBJ2-7	CSARRGGPEQYF
few	TRBV29-1	.	CSVVKIGEQYF
few	TRBV28	TRBJ2-1	CASSLKLNEQFF
.	TRBV5-1	TRBJ2-5	CASSLGLDLQGSQYF
.	TRBV12-5	TRBJ2-7	CASGLASAFEQYF
few	TRBV6-2/TRBV6-3	TRBJ1-6	CASTERGLNFGSPLHF
few	TRBV29-1	TRBJ2-7	CSVREGTANYEQYF
few	TRBV6-1	TRBJ2-2	CASSETGGGELFF
.	TRBV10-2	TRBJ2-1	CASTPAGSSYNEQFF
.	TRBV14	TRBJ1-1	CASSRGPRLQAFF
.	TRBV7-2	.	CASSTADWTQYF